The source of this T cell receptor beta chain is a study of blood T cell repertoires in COVID-19. Per the original methods: For nucleated cells, counts were estimated from reference gene primer amplification. TCRdb keeps only in-frame clones here, not all; method: immunoSEQ multiplex PCR. V, J and clone size reflect that table, while D and trimming were determined from the DNA. The table lists under 300,000 clones, roughly 83% of them singletons. The junction had 10 bases not matched to a gene; V was cut back by 0 bases and J by 5 bases. This CDR3 is 16 amino acids long. Germline CDR1 reads SGDLS; CDR2 reads YYNGEE.

The TCR comes from a man aged 55 to 70 who had recovered from COVID-19. Sample: peripheral blood. This chain uses TRBV9 with TRBJ2-5, with TRBD2 matching 7 bases. The DNA of the CDR3 is TGTGCCAGCAGCGTAGGCCCTAGCGGCCGGGGGGAGACCCAGTACTTC. As protein: CASSVGPSGRGETQYF.